This paragraph reports one T cell receptor beta chain. The antigen is unknown. The sample is drawn from a study of beta chain features in type 1 diabetes. The overall study: Comparable age, gender and cell yields were observed in patients relative to healthy donors.

Each donor gave one heparinised blood draw averaging roughly 100 mL. General study findings and limits: Shortening that was moderate but significant affected the TCRB CDR3s of Type 1 diabetes patients in all four CD4+ subsets. Insertion counts at VDJ junctions were lower in type 1 diabetes patients, who also showed more deletions there. For TCRB rearrangement, an influence of HLA type remained unresolved here.

V was pared by 4 bases and J by 0 bases, with 9 bases between. Germline loops: CDR1 LNHDA, CDR2 SQIVND (reference sequence). The CDR3 consists of 14 residues. Reverse transcription of all isolated RNA meant that expressed TCRB transcripts were sequenced. Produced via immunoSEQ multiplex PCR; TCRdb's table is partial and in-frame only. The sample lists approximately 16,000 clones; 70% were seen once. The specimen sequenced was stem cell memory CD4+ T cells from blood. This sequence was found in a man between 25 and 39 years old with type 1 diabetes. The chain joins TRBV19 to TRBJ1-2; D not certain. In DNA, the CDR3 is TGTGCCAGTAGTAGAACGACTACTAACTATGGCTACACCTTC. It yields the protein CASSRTTTNYGYTF.